This T cell receptor (beta chain) was identified during a study of cytomegalovirus exposure and HLA in healthy donors. Across the whole study: About 200 million T cells yielded 100 million to 130 million unique TCR beta sequences, as an earlier analysis found.

V was clipped by 2 bases and J by 4 bases, with 8 bases between them. The CDR3 length is 13 residues. CDR1 MDHEN and CDR2 SYDVKM come from the germline V gene. Primers for the PCR totalled 60 Vbeta and 13 Jbeta. Clones were read by immunoSEQ multiplex PCR, and TCRdb kept only the in-frame ones, dropping some. The sample includes about 160,000 clones, roughly four fifths of them seen just once. Study-level results: Being indistinguishable, some V segments were excluded, TRBV6-2 and TRBV6-3 among them.

Comments on this clone: Its antigen is not known.

The chain has TRBV28 and TRBJ1-1, with D maybe TRBD1 (6 bases). Sequenced input: PBMCs. The TCR comes from a woman in her forties or fifties in good health and CMV-seronegative. The CDR3 DNA sequence: TGTGCCAGCAGTTTAATAGGGGGCACTGAAGCTTTCTTT. Translation: CASSLIGGTEAFF.